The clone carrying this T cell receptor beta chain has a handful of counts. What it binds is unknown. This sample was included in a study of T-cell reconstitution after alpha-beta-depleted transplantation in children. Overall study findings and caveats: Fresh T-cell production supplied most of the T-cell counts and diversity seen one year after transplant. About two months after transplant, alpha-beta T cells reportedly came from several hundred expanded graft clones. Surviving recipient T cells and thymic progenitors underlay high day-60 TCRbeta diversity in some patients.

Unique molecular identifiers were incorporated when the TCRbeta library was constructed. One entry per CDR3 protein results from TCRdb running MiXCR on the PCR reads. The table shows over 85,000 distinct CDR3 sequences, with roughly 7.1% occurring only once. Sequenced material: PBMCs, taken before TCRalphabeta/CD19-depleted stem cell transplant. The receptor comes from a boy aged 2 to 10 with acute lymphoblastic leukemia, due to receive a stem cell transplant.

As DNA, the CDR3 is TGTGCCACCAGTGATTTGAGGGACAGGGGGTTCCAAGAGACCCAGTACTTC. Translating it yields CATSDLRDRGFQETQYF. This chain uses TRBV24-1 with TRBJ2-5; 11 bases map to TRBD1. The CDR3 is 17 residues long. Unmatched junction bases numbered 3, after V lost 0 bases and J lost 1 base. CDR1 is KGHDR and CDR2 is SFDVKD in the germline V gene.